The T cell receptor beta chain under discussion was sequenced for a study of Ad26.COV2.S vaccination and SARS-CoV-2 variants listed by TCRdb under 2021. Notes on the research overall: Donors in the vaccine arm were drawn from COV1001, a phase I-IIa trial of Ad26.COV2.S in healthy adults that was multicentre, randomized, double-blind and placebo-controlled. Investigators did not know the trial group allocation while performing experiments and assessing outcomes. Trial participants were randomized into five groups of five: low-dose or high-dose Ad26.COV2.S given once or twice, or placebo on both occasions. A total of around 32 samples were included in the TCR-sequenced set, comprising around 19 Ad26.COV2.S vaccine recipients, 5 placebo recipients and 8 SARS-CoV-2 convalescent individuals. The specificity and breadth of SARS-CoV-2-reactive T cell receptors after Ad26.COV2.S vaccination were assessed by TCRbeta repertoire sequencing. Ad26.COV2.S was administered intramuscularly at a dose of 5x10^10 or 1x10^11 viral particles, either as one shot or as two shots given 56 days apart.

TCRbeta CDR3 regions were sequenced with the immunoSEQ Assay. After extraction, genomic DNA underwent amplification by bias-controlled multiplex PCR, followed by high-throughput sequencing. The source study handled its data this way. Collapsing and filtering of sequences were performed to quantify the absolute abundance of each unique TCRbeta CDR3 region. T cell fraction was estimated by normalizing TCRbeta template counts to usable DNA, which was measured by amplifying reference genes present in all nucleated cells. Repertoire TCRs were annotated as SARS-CoV-2-specific when V gene, CDR3 amino acid sequence and J gene were exactly matched to a known reactive TCR set. The reference SARS-CoV-2 TCR set was derived from MIRA and filtered for enrichment in COVID-19-positive ImmuneCODE repertoires, a step that removed public or cross-reactive TCRs. Drawing on the MIRA antigens, annotated TCRs were analysed further at the level of specific ORF or position within ORF. Breadth was defined as annotated unique rearrangements over total unique productive rearrangements; depth was the summed frequency of those rearrangements. Group comparisons of TCR breadth used two-sided Wilcoxon rank-sum tests. TCRdb mirrors the immuneACCESS table, restricted to in-frame sequences. Some clones are absent from its copies; in checked studies, under half trace to an unresolved V gene, and the reason for the others is unknown. V and J calls and clone size come straight from that table; D and trimming were deduced from the DNA. Across this sample there are 300,000 to 400,000 clones, with 90% seen only once. The top ten clones comprise about 5% of the sample.

Per the publication, the treatment or condition label means: 19 received Ad26.COV2.S at low or high dose, single or two shots; roughly five received placebo; per-sample allocation not given. Repertoires of vaccine and placebo recipients were sequenced from samples taken on day 63 after the first injection. Between 29 July and 7 August 2020, Cohort 1b enrolled around 25 adults aged 18-55 years at one site in Boston, USA. Ad26.COV2.S consisted of a replication-incompetent adenovirus type 26 vector by which a prefusion-stabilized SARS-CoV-2 spike protein from the original Wuhan strain was expressed. Paper-wide results and their limitations: After vaccination, substantial breadth of spike-specific CD8+ and CD4+ T cell responses was reported. According to the authors, total T cell responses may have been underestimated by the TCR breadth and depth analyses. Non-spike TCR breadth was comparable between vaccine and placebo recipients, consistent with the vaccine containing only spike. Comparing responses between vaccine doses or regimens was not something the study was powered to do. Higher spike-specific TCR breadth was observed in Ad26.COV2.S recipients than in placebo recipients (P = 0.0014).

This clone was seen a handful of times. Its recognized antigen is unknown. No base qualities exist here, and no much larger clone lies one base off it. From the cysteine through the phenylalanine, the CDR3 covers 14 amino acids. The sequence is cut down to CDR3 DNA, 42 bases in frame from base 1. CDR1 SEHNR and CDR2 FQNEAQ were looked up in the germline V gene (reference sequence). V is pared back by 1 base and J by 7 bases, with 8 bases lying between the germline termini. This TCR derives from a person between 18 and 60 years old who received the Ad26.COV2.S COVID-19 vaccine or a placebo. The chain is assembled from TRBV7-9 and TRBJ1-6, with the D gene not clear enough to name. This sample comprised peripheral blood, obtained in a trial of Ad26.COV2.S vaccine versus placebo. The bases are TGTGCCAGCAGCTTAGGAGACGTAAATTCACCCCTCCACTTT. Its protein reads: CASSLGDVNSPLHF.